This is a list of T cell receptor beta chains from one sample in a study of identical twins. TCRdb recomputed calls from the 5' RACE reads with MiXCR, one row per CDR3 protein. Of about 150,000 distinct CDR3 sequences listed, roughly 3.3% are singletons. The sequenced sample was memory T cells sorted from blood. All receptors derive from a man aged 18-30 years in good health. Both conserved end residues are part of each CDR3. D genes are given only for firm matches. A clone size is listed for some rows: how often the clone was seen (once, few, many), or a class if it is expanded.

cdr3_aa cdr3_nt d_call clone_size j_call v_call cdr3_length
CASSVEMSGEQYF TGTGCCAGCAGCGTAGAGATGTCGGGCGAGCAGTACTTC - many TRBJ2-7 TRBV9 13
CASSPRGRLTGNTIYF TGTGCCAGTAGTCCGAGGGGGCGACTAACTGGAAACACCATATATTTT TRBD1 few TRBJ1-3 TRBV19 16
CASSRTGRSYEQYF TGTGCCAGCAGCAGGACAGGGCGCTCCTACGAGCAGTACTTC TRBD1 - TRBJ2-7 TRBV6-1 14
CASSLMSGVETQYF TGTGCCAGCAGCTTAATGAGCGGGGTAGAGACCCAGTACTTC TRBD2 many TRBJ2-5 TRBV7-7 14
CASSVAGGNHEQYF TGTGCCAGCAGCGTAGCGGGAGGAAACCACGAGCAGTACTTC TRBD2 many TRBJ2-7 TRBV9 14
CASSSSGMSTDTQYF TGTGCCAGCAGCTCCAGCGGGATGAGCACAGATACGCAGTATTTT TRBD2 many TRBJ2-3 TRBV3-1 15
CASSRRDPEGANIQYF TGTGCCAGCAGCCGCAGGGACCCAGAGGGGGCTAACATTCAGTACTTC TRBD1 few TRBJ2-4 TRBV5-4 16
CASSRDRSSYNEQFF TGTGCCAGCAGCCGGGACCGGAGCTCCTACAATGAGCAGTTCTTC - many TRBJ2-1 TRBV12-3/TRBV12-4 15
CASSQGGGEGYTF TGCGCCAGCAGCCAAGGCGGGGGGGAAGGCTACACCTTC - many TRBJ1-2 TRBV4-1 13
CASRRGALQETQYF TGTGCCAGCAGAAGGGGCGCGCTCCAAGAGACCCAGTACTTC - few TRBJ2-5 TRBV21-1 14
CASSLRQGRGVTEAFF TGTGCCAGCAGTTTACGTCAGGGACGGGGGGTGACTGAAGCTTTCTTT - many TRBJ1-1 TRBV28 16